This T cell receptor beta chain was recorded in a study of cytomegalovirus exposure and HLA in healthy donors. Study outcomes and limitations: Several of the most significant clusters appeared, in a later analysis, to be linked to common viral pathogens.

The PCR contained 60 Vbeta and 13 Jbeta primers. Assay: immunoSEQ multiplex PCR; the TCRdb copy retains only in-frame clones and omits some. The sample contains about 160,000 clones, around 84% of which appear only once. The sample holds a few counts of this clone. Its antigen is unknown. The V and J ends lost 5 bases and 1 base respectively, with 17 bases between them. This CDR3 contains 16 residues. The germline V gene encodes CDR1 SGHAT and CDR2 FQNNGV. This chain connects TRBV11-2 to TRBJ1-1, with D perhaps TRBD1 (6 bases). Sequenced sample: PBMCs. This TCR was sampled from a male donor in good health and CMV-seropositive. Written as DNA, the CDR3 is TGTGCCAGCAGCGCACCGGTGGGGGGGCGGAACACTGAAGCTTTCTTT. This gives the protein CASSAPVGGRNTEAFF.